The entry that follows covers one T cell receptor beta chain sequence. This record belongs to a study of PD-L1 blockade in urothelial cancer. Study information: The study started patients on atezolizumab around 2014, giving 1,200 mg intravenously every 3 weeks. T cell content in blood samples showed a median of 141,255.

V dropped 4 bases and J dropped 7; count of bases not matched to a gene: 10. Germline CDR1 SGHRS, CDR2 YFSETQ. CDR3 size: 17 residues. Assay used: immunoSEQ multiplex PCR; TCRdb lists only in-frame clones, some missing. The sample lists 100,000 or so clones; about 89% were seen once. J is TRBJ2-1 and V is TRBV5-1; TRBD2 matches at 14 bases. The TCR was taken from a woman older than 75 with urothelial cancer. The sample here was PBMCs, taken around atezolizumab (anti-PD-L1) treatment. CDR3 amino acids: CASSAPGLAGVRNEQFF. Written as DNA, the CDR3 is TGCGCCAGCAGCGCACCGGGACTAGCGGGAGTACGAAATGAGCAGTTCTTC.